The 5 T cell receptor beta chains presented below share a single source sample, sequenced in a study of OX40 agonist ivuxolimab in advanced cancers. Profiling relied on immunoSEQ multiplex PCR, and the TCRdb table lists in-frame clones only, not all of them. The sample holds some 10,000 clones, 75% to 85% seen once. The input for sequencing was CD4+ or CD8+ T cells sorted from blood, taken in a trial of the OX40 agonist ivuxolimab. Receptors originate from an adult with an advanced solid tumor such as melanoma, head and neck, liver or kidney cancer.

The genes are TRBV19 and TRBJ2-2; 8 nucleotides line up with TRBD1. The CDR3 spans 14 residues. Germline CDR1 reads LNHDA; CDR2 reads SQIVND (reference sequence). V shed 6 bases and J 6 bases; nucleotides not matched to a gene: 6. Written as DNA, the CDR3 is TGTGCCAGTAGGTTAGGACAGGGATCCGGGGAGCTGTTTTTT. Amino acid sequence: CASRLGQGSGELFF. Filled out from reference TRBV19 and TRBJ2-2, the complete variable domain reads DGGITQSPKYLFRKEGQNVTLSCEQNLNHDAMYWYRQDPGQGLRLIYYSQIVNDFQKGDIAEGYSVSREKKESFPLTVTSAQKNPTAFYLCASRLGQGSGELFFGEGSRLTVL.

The chain has TRBV27 and TRBJ2-5, with D perhaps TRBD2 (6 bases). Looked up from germline, CDR1 is MNHEY and CDR2 is SMNVEV (reference sequence). V was clipped by 6 bases and J by 5 bases, with 13 bases between them. The CDR3 spans 13 residues. The CDR3 DNA reads as TGTGCCAGCAGCCTGGGAGGTGGGGAGACCCAGTACTTC. Its translation is CASSLGGGETQYF.

V is TRBV7-9 and J is TRBJ2-7; no definite D call. Per germline, CDR1 SEHNR and CDR2 FQNEAQ (reference sequence). The V end lost 5 bases, the J end lost 4 bases, and 21 bases lay between the germline ends. This CDR3 comprises 16 residues. The DNA for the CDR3 is TGTGCCAGCAGCAATATCCCTTCCGATACAGTATACGAGCAGTACTTC. Translation gives CASSNIPSDTVYEQYF.

Written as DNA, the CDR3 is TGTGCCAGCAGTTTATCGATCGCAGGTGATCAAGAGACCCAGTACTTC. It is translated as CASSLSIAGDQETQYF. V usage is TRBV27 and J usage is TRBJ2-5; the D is unclear. CDR1 MNHEY and CDR2 SMNVEV come from the germline V gene (reference sequence). V lost 0 bases to trimming and J lost 2 bases, with 13 bases between them. This CDR3 contains 16 residues.

This clone was found a few times. The genes are TRBV4-2 and TRBJ2-1; 12 bases fit TRBD2. This CDR3 spans 16 amino acids. V was pared by 2 bases and J by 4 bases, with 3 bases of the junction left unmatched. CDR1 is LGHNA and CDR2 is YNFKEQ in the germline V gene. CDR3 bases: TGTGCCAGCAGCCAACTAGGACTAGCGGGGTACAATGAGCAGTTCTTC. Encoded protein: CASSQLGLAGYNEQFF.